These 6 T cell receptor beta chains were sequenced from one sample in a study of vaccination effects on CD4 cells after COVID-19. Profiled with immunoSEQ multiplex PCR; TCRdb holds only in-frame clones, not every one. The sample includes tens of thousands of clones, just under 75% of them seen just once. Viral peptide pools were used in the ViraFEST assay to expand antigen-specific CD4+ T cells, and sequencing came afterward. Isolating CD4+ T cells followed approximately ten days of culture. Vaccinated recipients, who were negative for nucleocapsid antibodies, had no history of SARS-CoV-2 infection. What these receptors recognize is not known. This material consisted of CD4+ T cells from PBMCs cultured with SARS-CoV-2 spike peptides, taken before COVID-19 vaccination. These receptor sequences come from a human donor who received a COVID-19 vaccine.

This chain uses TRBV5-1 with TRBJ2-7; 10 nucleotides line up with TRBD1. In germline, CDR1 is SGHRS, CDR2 YFSETQ. V was pared by 0 bases and J by 5 bases, with 2 bases of the junction left unmatched. The CDR3 totals 14 residues. CDR3 coding DNA: TGCGCCAGCAGCTTGGGGACAGGGGGGCACGAGCAGTACTTC. Translation gives CASSLGTGGHEQYF.

The chain is built from TRBV5-1 and TRBJ2-1; TRBD2 matches at 9 bases. This CDR3 is 16 amino acids long. V lost 4 bases to trimming and J lost 6 bases; unmatched junction nucleotides: 11. The germline CDR1 and CDR2 sequences are SGHRS and YFSETQ. In DNA form, the CDR3 reads TGCGCCAGCAGCCTTGTTCTGCGGGGGGGTACCAATGAGCAGTTCTTC. As protein: CASSLVLRGGTNEQFF. The full variable domain, with the rest looked up from reference TRBV5-1 and TRBJ2-1, is KAGVTQTPRYLIKTRGQQVTLSCSPISGHRSVSWYQQTPGQGLQFLFEYFSETQRNKGNFPGRFSGRQFSNSRSEMNVSTLELGDSALYLCASSLVLRGGTNEQFFGPGTRLTVL.

This rearrangement joins TRBV6-5 to TRBJ2-7; 8 bases line up with TRBD1. Germline V gene data show CDR1 as MNHEY and CDR2 as SVGAGI. J gave up 5 bases and V 7 bases, and 7 bases lay outside the gene matches. The length of the CDR3 is 13 residues. This chain's CDR3 is CASKFAGGNEQYF. The CDR3 nucleotides read TGTGCCAGCAAATTCGCAGGGGGCAACGAGCAGTACTTC.

The CDR3 coding sequence is TGTGCCAGCAGCTCCGGGACTAGCGGTAACAATGAGCAGTTCTTC. It is translated as CASSSGTSGNNEQFF. The chain is built from TRBV5-4 and TRBJ2-1; 11 bases fit TRBD2. The V segment lost 3 bases and the J segment 5 bases; nucleotides outside the gene matches: 4. The CDR3 sequence is 15 residues long. Germline values: CDR1 SGHNT, CDR2 YYREEE (reference sequence).

This sequence joins TRBV3-1 (or the pseudogene TRBV3-2) and TRBJ1-6; possible D gene TRBD1, 5 bases. There are 13 residues in the CDR3. The V gene's germline CDR1 is LGHDT and CDR2 YNNKEL (reference sequence). Deletions cut 1 base from V and 10 bases from J, with 8 bases between. In nucleotides, the CDR3 is TGTGCCAGCAGCCAAGTGCAGGGATCACCCCTCCACTTT. Amino acid sequence: CASSQVQGSPLHF.

This rearrangement joins TRBV15 to TRBJ1-2, with D unclear. CDR1 and CDR2 (germline): LNHNV, YYDKDF (reference sequence). With 0 bases removed from V and 0 bases from J, the gap between germline ends came to 8 bases. The CDR3 sequence is 15 residues long. CDR3 DNA: TGTGCCACCAGCAGAGATCGCAGTTCTAACTATGGCTACACCTTC. Its protein is CATSRDRSSNYGYTF.